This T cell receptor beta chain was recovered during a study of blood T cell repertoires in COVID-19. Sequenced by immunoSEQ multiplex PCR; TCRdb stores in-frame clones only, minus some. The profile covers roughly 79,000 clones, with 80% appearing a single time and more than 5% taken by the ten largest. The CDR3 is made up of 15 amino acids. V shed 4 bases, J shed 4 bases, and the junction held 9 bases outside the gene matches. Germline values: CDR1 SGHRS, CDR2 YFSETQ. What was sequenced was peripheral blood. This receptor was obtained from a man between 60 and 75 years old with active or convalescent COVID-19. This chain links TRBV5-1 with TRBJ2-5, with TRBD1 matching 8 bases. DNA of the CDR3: TGCGCCAGCAGCACCAGGGGGCTAGGGGGAGAGACCCAGTACTTC. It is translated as CASSTRGLGGETQYF.